This T cell receptor (beta chain) was identified in a study of cytomegalovirus exposure and HLA in healthy donors. Study overall: Unique TCRs from HLA-typed donors, about 78 million of them, were held in an early data release. General study results and limits: TCR association rates varied by HLA locus in a later analysis, with DRB1 highest and HLA-C lowest. Researchers counted roughly 160 TCR beta chains as cytomegalovirus-associated. In a later analysis, several top co-occurrence clusters appeared linked to parvovirus B19, influenza, CMV and Epstein-Barr virus.

The CDR3 runs to 14 residues. Trimming stripped 3 bases from V and 7 bases from J, with 13 bases between. CDR1 and CDR2 from the germline V gene are LNHDA and SQIVND (reference sequence). Primers included in the PCR were 60 Vbeta and 13 Jbeta primers. This table comes from immunoSEQ multiplex PCR, and its TCRdb copy is limited to in-frame clones, with some not included. The profile shows 94,000 or so clones, about 70% of them singletons. With respect to this clone: Its specificity is unknown.

The genes are TRBV19 and TRBJ1-5; D is possibly TRBD1 (6 bases). This receptor was taken from a man between 60 and 75 years old in good health and CMV-seronegative. The sequenced sample consisted of PBMCs. Here the CDR3 DNA reads TGTGCCAGTAGTATGAACACAGGGATCCAGCCCCAGCATTTT. It translates to CASSMNTGIQPQHF.